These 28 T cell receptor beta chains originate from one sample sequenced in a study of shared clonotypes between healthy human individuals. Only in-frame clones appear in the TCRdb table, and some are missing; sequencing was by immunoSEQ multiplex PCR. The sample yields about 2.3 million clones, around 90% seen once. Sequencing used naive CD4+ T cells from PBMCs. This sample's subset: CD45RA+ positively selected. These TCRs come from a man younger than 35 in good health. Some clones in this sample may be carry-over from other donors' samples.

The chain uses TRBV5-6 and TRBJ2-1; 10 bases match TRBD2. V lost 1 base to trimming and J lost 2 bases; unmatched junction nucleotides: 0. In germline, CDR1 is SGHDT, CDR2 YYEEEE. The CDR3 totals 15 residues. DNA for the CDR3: TGTGCCAGCAGCTTGACTAGCGGGACCTACAATGAGCAGTTCTTC. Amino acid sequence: CASSLTSGTYNEQFF.

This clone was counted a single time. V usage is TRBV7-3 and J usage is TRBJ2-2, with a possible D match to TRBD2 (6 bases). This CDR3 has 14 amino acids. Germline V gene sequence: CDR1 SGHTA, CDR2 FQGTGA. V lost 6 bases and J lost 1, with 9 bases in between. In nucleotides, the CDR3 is TGTGCCAGCAGTGTTAGCGGGAACACCGGGGAGCTGTTTTTT. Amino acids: CASSVSGNTGELFF. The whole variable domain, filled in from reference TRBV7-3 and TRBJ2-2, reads GAGVSQTPSNKVTEKGKYVELRCDPISGHTALYWYRQSLGQGPEFLIYFQGTGAADDSGLPNDRFFAVRPEGSVSTLKIQRTERGDSAVYLCASSVSGNTGELFFGEGSRLTVL.

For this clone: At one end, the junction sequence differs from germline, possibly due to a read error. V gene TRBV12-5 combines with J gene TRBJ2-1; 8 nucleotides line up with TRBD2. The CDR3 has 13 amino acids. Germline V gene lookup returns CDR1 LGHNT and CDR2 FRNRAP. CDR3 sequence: CASGLESGSPLVF. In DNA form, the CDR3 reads TGTGCTAGTGGTTTAGAGAGCGGGAGCCCCCTGGTCTTC.

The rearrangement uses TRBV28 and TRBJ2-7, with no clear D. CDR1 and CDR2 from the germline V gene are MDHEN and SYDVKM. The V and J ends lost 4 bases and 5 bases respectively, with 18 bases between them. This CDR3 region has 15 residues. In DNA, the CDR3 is TGTGCCAGCAGTTCCTATGGGGTGGGGAAGGACGAGCAGTACTTC. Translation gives CASSSYGVGKDEQYF.

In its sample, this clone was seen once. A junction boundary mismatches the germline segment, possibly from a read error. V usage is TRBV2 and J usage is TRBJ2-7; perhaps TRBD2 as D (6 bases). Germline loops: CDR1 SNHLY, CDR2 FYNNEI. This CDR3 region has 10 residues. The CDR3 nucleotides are TGTGCCAGCACCTCCGGGAGACCACTCTTC. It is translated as CASTSGRPLF.

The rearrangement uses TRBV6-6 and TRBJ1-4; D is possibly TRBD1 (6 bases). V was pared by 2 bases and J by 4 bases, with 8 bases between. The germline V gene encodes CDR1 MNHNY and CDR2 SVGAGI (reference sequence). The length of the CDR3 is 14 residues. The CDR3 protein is CASSYGQLNEKLFF. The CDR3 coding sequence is TGTGCCAGCAGTTACGGACAGCTTAATGAAAAACTGTTTTTT.

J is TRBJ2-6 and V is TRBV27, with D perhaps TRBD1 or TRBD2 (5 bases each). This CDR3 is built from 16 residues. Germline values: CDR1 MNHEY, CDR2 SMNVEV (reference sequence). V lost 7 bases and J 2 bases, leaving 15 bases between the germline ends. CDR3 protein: CASTPWGSPGANVLTF. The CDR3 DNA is TGTGCCAGCACTCCGTGGGGGAGCCCTGGGGCCAACGTCCTGACTTTC.

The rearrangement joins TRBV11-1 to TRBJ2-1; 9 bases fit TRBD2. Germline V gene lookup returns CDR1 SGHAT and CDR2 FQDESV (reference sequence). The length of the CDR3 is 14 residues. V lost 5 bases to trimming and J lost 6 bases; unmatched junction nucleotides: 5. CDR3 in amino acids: CASSGTSRANEQFF. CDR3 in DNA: TGTGCCAGCAGCGGGACTAGCAGGGCCAATGAGCAGTTCTTC.

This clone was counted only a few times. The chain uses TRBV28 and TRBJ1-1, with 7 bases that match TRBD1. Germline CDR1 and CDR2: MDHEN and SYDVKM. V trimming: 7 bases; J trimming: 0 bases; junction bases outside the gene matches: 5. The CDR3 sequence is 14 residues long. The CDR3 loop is CASTETGMNTEAFF. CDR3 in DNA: TGTGCCAGCACGGAGACAGGGATGAACACTGAAGCTTTCTTT.

The CDR3 DNA follows: TGCGCCAGCAGGGTGACGGGACAGACTAATGAAAAACTGTTTTTT. Encoded protein: CASRVTGQTNEKLFF. The rearrangement links TRBV5-1 to TRBJ1-4, with 7 bases lining up with TRBD1. The germline V gene has CDR1 SGHRS and CDR2 YFSETQ. The length of the CDR3 is 15 residues. The J segment lost 2 bases and the V segment lost 5 bases, leaving 6 bases of the junction unmatched.

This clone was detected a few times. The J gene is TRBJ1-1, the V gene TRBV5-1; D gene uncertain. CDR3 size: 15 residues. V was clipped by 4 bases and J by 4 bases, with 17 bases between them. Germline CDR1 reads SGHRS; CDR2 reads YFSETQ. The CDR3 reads CASSQDPSPGTEAFF. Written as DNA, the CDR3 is TGCGCCAGCAGCCAGGATCCGAGCCCGGGCACTGAAGCTTTCTTT.

Written as DNA, the CDR3 is TGTGCCAGCAGCTTGGGAGGACTAGTCGGAGAGACCCAGTACTTC. This gives the protein CASSLGGLVGETQYF. The rearrangement uses TRBV5-4 and TRBJ2-5; TRBD2 matches 7 bases. There are 15 residues in the CDR3. The germline V gene encodes CDR1 SGHNT and CDR2 YYREEE (reference sequence). V shed 0 bases, J shed 4 bases, and the junction held 6 bases outside the gene matches.

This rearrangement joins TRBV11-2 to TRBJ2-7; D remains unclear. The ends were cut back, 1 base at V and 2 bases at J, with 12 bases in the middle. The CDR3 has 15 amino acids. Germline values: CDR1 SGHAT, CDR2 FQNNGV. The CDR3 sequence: CASSLGRQVPYEQYF. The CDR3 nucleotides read TGTGCCAGCAGCTTAGGGAGACAAGTACCCTACGAGCAGTACTTC.

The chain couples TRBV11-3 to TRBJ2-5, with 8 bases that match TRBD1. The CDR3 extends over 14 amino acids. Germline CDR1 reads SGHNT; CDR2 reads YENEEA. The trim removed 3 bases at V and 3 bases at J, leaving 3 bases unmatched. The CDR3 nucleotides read TGTGCCAGCAGCTTGGGACAGGTGGAAGAGACCCAGTACTTC. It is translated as CASSLGQVEETQYF. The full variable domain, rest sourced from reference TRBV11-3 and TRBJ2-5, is EAGVVQSPRYKIIEKKQPVAFWCNPISGHNTLYWYLQNLGQGPELLIRYENEEAVDDSQLPKDRFSAERLKGVDSTLKIQPAELGDSAVYLCASSLGQVEETQYFGPGTRLLVL.

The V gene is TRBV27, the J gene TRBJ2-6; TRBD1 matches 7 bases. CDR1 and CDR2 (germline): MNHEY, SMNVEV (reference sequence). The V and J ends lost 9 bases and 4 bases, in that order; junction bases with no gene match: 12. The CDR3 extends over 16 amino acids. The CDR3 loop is CASTGQVVGGANVLTF. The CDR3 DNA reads TGTGCCAGTACCGGACAGGTGGTGGGGGGGGCCAACGTCCTGACTTTC.

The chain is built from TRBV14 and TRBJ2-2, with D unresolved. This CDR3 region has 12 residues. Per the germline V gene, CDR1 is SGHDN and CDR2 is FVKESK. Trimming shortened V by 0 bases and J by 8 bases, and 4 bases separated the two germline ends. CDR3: CASSQESGELFF. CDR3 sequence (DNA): TGTGCCAGCAGCCAAGAGTCTGGGGAGCTGTTTTTT. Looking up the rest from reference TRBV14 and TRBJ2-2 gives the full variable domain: EAGVTQFPSHSVIEKGQTVTLRCDPISGHDNLYWYRRVMGKEIKFLLHFVKESKQDESGMPNNRFLAERTGGTYSTLKVQPAELEDSGVYFCASSQESGELFFGEGSRLTVL.

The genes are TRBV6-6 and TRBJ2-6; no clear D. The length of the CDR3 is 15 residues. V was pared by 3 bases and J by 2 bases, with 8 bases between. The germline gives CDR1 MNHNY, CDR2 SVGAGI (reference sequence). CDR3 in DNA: TGTGCCAGCAGTTATAAAAGGGCTGGGGCCAACGTCCTGACTTTC. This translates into CASSYKRAGANVLTF.

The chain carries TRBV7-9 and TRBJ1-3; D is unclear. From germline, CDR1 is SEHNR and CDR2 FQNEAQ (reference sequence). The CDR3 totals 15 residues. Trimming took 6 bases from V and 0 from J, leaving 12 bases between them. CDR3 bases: TGTGCCAGCAGGGGCCCTTTTAGCTCTGGAAACACCATATATTTT. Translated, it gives CASRGPFSSGNTIYF.

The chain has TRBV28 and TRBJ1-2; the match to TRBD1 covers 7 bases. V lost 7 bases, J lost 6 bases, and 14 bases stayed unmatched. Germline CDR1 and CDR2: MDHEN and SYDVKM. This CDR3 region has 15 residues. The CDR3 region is CASTYEDRYENGYTF. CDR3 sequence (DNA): TGTGCCAGCACTTATGAGGACAGGTATGAGAATGGCTACACCTTC.

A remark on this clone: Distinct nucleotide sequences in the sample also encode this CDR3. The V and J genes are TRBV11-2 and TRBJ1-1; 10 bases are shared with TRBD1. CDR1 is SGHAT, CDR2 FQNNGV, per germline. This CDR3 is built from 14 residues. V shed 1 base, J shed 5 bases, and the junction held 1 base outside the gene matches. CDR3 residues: CASSLGQGATEAFF. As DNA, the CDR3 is TGTGCCAGCAGCTTAGGACAGGGGGCGACTGAAGCTTTCTTT. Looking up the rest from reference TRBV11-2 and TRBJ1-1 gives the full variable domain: EAGVAQSPRYKIIEKRQSVAFWCNPISGHATLYWYQQILGQGPKLLIQFQNNGVVDDSQLPKDRFSAERLKGVDSTLKIQPAKLEDSAVYLCASSLGQGATEAFFGQGTRLTVV.

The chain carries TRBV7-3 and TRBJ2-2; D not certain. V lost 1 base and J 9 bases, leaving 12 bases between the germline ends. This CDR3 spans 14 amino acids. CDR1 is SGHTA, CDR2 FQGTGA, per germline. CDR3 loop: CASSLNRVPRELFF. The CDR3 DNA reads TGTGCCAGCAGCTTAAATCGGGTACCGAGGGAGCTGTTTTTT.

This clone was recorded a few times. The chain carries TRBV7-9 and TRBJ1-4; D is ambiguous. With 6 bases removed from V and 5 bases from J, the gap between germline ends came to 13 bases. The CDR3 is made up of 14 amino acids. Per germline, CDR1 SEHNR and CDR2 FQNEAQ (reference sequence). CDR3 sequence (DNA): TGTGCCAGCAGACGCGGGCAGACAAATGAAAAACTGTTTTTT. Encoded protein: CASRRGQTNEKLFF.

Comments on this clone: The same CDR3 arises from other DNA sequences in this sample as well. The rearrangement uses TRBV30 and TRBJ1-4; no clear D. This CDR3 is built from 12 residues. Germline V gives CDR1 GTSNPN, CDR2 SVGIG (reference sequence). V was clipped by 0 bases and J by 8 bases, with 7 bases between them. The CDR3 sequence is CAWSVRREKLFF. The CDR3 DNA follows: TGTGCCTGGAGTGTTAGGAGAGAAAAACTGTTTTTT.

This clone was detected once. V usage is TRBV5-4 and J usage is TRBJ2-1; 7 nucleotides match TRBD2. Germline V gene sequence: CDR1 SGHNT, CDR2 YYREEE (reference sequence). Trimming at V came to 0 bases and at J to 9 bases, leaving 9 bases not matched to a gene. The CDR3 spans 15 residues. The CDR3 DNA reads TGTGCCAGCAGCTTGGTGGCGGGAGAATCGGGTGAGCAGTTCTTC. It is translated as CASSLVAGESGEQFF.

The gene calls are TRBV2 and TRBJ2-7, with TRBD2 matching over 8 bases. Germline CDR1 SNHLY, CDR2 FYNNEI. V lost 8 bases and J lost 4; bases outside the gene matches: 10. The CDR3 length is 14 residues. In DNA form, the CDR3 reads TGTGCCAGCTCTCCGGGACTAGGGTGGTACGAGCAGTACTTC. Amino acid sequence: CASSPGLGWYEQYF. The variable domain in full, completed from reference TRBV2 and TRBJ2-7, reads EPEVTQTPSHQVTQMGQEVILRCVPISNHLYFYWYRQILGQKVEFLVSFYNNEISEKSEIFDDQFSVERPDGSNFTLKIRSTKLEDSAMYFCASSPGLGWYEQYFGPGTRLTVT.

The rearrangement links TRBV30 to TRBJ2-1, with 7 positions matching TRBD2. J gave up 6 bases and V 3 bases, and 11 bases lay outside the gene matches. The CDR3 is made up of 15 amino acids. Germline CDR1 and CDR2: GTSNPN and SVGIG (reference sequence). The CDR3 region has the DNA TGTGCCTGGAGCTTCGGAACGGGAGGTACCAATGAGCAGTTCTTC. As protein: CAWSFGTGGTNEQFF.

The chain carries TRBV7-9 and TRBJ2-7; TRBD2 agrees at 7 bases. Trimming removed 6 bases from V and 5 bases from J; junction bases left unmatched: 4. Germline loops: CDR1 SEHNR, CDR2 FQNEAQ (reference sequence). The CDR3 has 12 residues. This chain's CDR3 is CASRGGTDEQYF. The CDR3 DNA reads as TGTGCCAGCAGGGGGGGGACGGACGAGCAGTACTTC.

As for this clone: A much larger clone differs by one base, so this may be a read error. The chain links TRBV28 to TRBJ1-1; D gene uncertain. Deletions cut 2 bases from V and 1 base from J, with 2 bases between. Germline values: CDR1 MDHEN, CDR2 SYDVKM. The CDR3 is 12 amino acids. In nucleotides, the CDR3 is TGTGCCAGCAGTTTAAAGAACACTGAAGCTTTCTTT. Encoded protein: CASSLKNTEAFF.